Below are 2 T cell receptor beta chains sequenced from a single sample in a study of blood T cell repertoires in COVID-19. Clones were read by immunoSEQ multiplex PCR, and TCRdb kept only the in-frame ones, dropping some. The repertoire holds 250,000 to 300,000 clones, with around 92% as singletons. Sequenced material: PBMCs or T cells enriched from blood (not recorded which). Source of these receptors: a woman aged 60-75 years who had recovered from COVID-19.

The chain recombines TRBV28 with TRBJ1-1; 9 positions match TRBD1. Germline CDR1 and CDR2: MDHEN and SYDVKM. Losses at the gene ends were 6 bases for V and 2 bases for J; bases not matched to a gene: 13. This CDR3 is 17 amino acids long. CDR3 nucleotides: TGTGCCAGCAGAGCGACCGGGACAGGGCTCCCTAACACTGAAGCTTTCTTT. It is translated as CASRATGTGLPNTEAFF.

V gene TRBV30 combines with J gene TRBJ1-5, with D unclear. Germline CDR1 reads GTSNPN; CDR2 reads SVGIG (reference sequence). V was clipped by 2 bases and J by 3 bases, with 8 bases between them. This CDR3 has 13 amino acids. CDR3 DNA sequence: TGTGCCTGGAGTAGTCAGGACAATCAGCCCCAGCATTTT. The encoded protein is CAWSSQDNQPQHF. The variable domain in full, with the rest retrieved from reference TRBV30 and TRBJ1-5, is SQTIHQWPATLVQPVGSPLSLECTVEGTSNPNLYWYRQAAGRGLQLLFYSVGIGQISSEVPQNLSASRPQDRQFILSSKKLLLSDSGFYLCAWSSQDNQPQHFGDGTRLSIL.